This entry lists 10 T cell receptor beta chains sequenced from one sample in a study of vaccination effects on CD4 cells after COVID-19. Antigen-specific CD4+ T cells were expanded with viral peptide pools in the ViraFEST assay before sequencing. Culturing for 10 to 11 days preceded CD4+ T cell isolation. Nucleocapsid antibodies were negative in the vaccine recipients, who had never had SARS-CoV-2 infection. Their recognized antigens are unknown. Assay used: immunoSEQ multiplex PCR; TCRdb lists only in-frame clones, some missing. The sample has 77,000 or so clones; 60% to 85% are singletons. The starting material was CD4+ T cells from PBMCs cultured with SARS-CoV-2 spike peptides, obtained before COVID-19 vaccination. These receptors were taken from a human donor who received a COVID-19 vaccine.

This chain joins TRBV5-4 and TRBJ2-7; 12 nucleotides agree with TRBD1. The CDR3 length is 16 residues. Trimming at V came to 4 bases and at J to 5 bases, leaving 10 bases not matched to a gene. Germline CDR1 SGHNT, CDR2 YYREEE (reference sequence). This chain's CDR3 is CASSPGRGQGANEQYV. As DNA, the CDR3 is TGTGCCAGCAGCCCGGGCAGGGGACAGGGGGCCAACGAGCAGTACGTC.

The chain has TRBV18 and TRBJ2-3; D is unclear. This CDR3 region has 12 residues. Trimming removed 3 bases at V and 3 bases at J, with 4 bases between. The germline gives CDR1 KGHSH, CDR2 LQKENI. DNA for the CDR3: TGTGCCAGCTCACCGGCGACAGATACGCAGTATTTT. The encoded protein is CASSPATDTQYF.

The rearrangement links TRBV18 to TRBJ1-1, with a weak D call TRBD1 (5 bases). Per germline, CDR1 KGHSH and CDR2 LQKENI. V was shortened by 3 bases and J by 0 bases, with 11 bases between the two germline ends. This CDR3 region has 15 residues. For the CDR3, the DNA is TGTGCCAGCTCACCTGACAGTTTTATGAACACTGAAGCTTTCTTT. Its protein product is CASSPDSFMNTEAFF. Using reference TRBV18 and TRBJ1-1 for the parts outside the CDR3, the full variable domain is NAGVMQNPRHLVRRRGQEARLRCSPMKGHSHVYWYRQLPEEGLKFMVYLQKENIIDESGMPKERFSAEFPKEGPSILRIQQVVRGDSAAYFCASSPDSFMNTEAFFGQGTRLTVV.

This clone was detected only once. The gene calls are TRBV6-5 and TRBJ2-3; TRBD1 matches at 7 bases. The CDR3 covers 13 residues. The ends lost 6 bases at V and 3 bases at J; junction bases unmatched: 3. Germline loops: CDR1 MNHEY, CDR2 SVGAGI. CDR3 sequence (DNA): TGTGCCAGCAGCATACAGGGGACAGATACGCAGTATTTT. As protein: CASSIQGTDTQYF.

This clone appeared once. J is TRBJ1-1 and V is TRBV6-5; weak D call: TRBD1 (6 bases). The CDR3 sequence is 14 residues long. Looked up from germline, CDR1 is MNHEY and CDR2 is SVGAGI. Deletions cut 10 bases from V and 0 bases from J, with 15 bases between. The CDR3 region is CATGTGSMNTEAFF. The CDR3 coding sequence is TGTGCCACAGGAACAGGGTCGATGAACACTGAAGCTTTCTTT.

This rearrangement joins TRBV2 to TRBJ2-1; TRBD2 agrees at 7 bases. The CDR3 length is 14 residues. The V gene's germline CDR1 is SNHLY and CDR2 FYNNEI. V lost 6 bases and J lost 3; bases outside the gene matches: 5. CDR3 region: CASRTRDYYNEQFF. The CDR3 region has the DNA TGTGCCAGCAGGACCCGGGACTACTACAATGAGCAGTTCTTC.

The CDR3 sequence: CASSPDRGIGTQYF. CDR3 sequence (DNA): TGTGCCAGCTCACCGGACAGGGGGATCGGGACCCAGTACTTC. The chain employs TRBV18 and TRBJ2-5, with 10 bases identical to TRBD1. The CDR3 extends over 14 amino acids. Trimming removed 3 bases from V and 7 bases from J; junction bases left unmatched: 5. Germline V gives CDR1 KGHSH, CDR2 LQKENI. The whole variable domain, remainder taken from reference TRBV18 and TRBJ2-5, is NAGVMQNPRHLVRRRGQEARLRCSPMKGHSHVYWYRQLPEEGLKFMVYLQKENIIDESGMPKERFSAEFPKEGPSILRIQQVVRGDSAAYFCASSPDRGIGTQYFGPGTRLLVL.

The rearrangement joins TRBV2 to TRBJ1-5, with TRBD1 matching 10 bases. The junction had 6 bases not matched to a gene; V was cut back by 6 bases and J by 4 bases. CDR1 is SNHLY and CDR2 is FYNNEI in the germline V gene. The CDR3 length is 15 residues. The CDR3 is CASSLDRGSNQPQHF. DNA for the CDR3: TGTGCCAGCAGCTTGGACAGGGGGAGTAATCAGCCCCAGCATTTT.

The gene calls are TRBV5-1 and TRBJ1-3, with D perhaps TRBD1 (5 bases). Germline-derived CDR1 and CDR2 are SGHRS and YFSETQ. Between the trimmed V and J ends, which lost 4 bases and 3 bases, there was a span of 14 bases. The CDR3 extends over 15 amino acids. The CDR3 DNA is TGCGCCAGCAGCGGGGGTAGGGGAGGTGGAAACACCATATATTTT. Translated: CASSGGRGGGNTIYF.

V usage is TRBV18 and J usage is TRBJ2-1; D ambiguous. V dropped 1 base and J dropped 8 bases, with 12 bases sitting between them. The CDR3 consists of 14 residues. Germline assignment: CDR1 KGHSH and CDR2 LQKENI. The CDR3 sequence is CASSPRAGLDEQFF. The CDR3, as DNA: TGTGCCAGCTCACCACGTGCAGGTTTAGATGAGCAGTTCTTC. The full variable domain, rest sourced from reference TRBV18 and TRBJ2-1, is NAGVMQNPRHLVRRRGQEARLRCSPMKGHSHVYWYRQLPEEGLKFMVYLQKENIIDESGMPKERFSAEFPKEGPSILRIQQVVRGDSAAYFCASSPRAGLDEQFFGPGTRLTVL.